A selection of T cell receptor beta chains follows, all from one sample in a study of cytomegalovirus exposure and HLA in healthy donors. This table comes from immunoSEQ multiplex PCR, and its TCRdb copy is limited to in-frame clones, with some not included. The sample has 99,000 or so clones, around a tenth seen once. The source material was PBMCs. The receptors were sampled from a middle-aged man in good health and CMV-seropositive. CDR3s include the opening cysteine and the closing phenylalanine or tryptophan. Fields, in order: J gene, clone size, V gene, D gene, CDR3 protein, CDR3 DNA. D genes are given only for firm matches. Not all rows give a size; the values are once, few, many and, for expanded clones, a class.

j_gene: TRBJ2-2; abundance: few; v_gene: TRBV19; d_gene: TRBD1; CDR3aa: CASSRDRTGGELFF; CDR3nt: TGTGCCAGTAGTCGGGACAGGACTGGCGGGGAGCTGTTTTTT
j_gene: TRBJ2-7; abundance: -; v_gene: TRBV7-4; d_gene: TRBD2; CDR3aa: CASSSRGISGSWSYEQYF; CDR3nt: TGTGCCAGCAGCTCGCGCGGGATCAGCGGGAGTTGGTCCTACGAGCAGTACTTC
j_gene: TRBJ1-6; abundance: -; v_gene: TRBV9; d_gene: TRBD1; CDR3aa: CASSAPGQYNSPLHF; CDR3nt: TGTGCCAGCAGCGCTCCGGGACAGTATAATTCACCCCTCCACTTT
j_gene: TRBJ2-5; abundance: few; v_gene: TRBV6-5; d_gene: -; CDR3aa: CASSRGLTQYF; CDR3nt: TGTGCCAGCAGCCGGGGGTTGACCCAGTACTTC
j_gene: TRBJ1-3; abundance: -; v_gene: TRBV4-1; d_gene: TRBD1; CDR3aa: CASSHPREGDRASGNTIYF; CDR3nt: TGCGCCAGCAGCCATCCCAGGGAGGGGGACAGGGCCTCTGGAAACACCATATATTTT
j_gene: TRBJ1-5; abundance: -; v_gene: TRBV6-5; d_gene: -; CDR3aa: CASSYSYRVNQPQHF; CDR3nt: TGTGCCAGCAGTTACTCGTACAGGGTGAATCAGCCCCAGCATTTT
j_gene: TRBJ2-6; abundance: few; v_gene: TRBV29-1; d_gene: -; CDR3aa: CSVDDRVSDPQGSSGANVLTF; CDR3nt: TGCAGCGTTGATGATCGGGTGTCGGACCCTCAAGGGAGCTCTGGGGCCAACGTCCTGACTTTC
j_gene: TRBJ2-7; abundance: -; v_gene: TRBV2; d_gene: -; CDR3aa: CASSERRSYEQYF; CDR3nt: TGTGCCAGCAGTGAACGGAGATCCTACGAGCAGTACTTC
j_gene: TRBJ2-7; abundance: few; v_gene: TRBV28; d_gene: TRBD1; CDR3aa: CASSLVPDRGHYEQYF; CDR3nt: TGTGCCAGCAGTTTAGTTCCGGACAGGGGGCATTACGAGCAGTACTTC
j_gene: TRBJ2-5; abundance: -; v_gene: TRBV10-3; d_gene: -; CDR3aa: CAISDPKRKGEGRRETQYF; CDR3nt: TGTGCCATCAGTGATCCTAAACGAAAGGGTGAGGGTCGAAGAGAGACCCAGTACTTC
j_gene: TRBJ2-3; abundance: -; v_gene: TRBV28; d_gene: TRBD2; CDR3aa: CASSLPRGAGAGTDTQYF; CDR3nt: TGTGCCAGCAGTTTACCCCGTGGAGCGGGAGCTGGCACAGATACGCAGTATTTT
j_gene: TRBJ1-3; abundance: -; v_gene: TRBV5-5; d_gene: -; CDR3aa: CASSSAGNTIYF; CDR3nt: TGTGCCAGCAGCTCCGCGGGAAACACCATATATTTT
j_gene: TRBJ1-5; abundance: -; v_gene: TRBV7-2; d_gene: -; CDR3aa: CASSSDSNQPQHF; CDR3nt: TGTGCCAGCAGCTCGGACAGTAATCAGCCCCAGCATTTT
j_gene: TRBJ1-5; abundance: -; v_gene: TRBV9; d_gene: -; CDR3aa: CASSAGLSNQPQHF; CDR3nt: TGTGCCAGCAGCGCCGGTCTTAGCAATCAGCCCCAGCATTTT
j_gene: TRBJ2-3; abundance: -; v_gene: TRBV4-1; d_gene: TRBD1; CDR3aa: CASSQGGQASTDTQYF; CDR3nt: TGCGCCAGCAGCCAGGGGGGACAGGCTAGCACAGATACGCAGTATTTT
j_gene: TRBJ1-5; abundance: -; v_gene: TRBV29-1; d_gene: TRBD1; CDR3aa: CSVGTGSNQPQHF; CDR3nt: TGCAGCGTTGGGACAGGGAGCAATCAGCCCCAGCATTTT
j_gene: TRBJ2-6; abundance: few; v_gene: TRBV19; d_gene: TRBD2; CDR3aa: CASSIEAGDSGANVLTF; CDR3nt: TGTGCCAGTAGTATAGAGGCGGGGGACTCTGGGGCCAACGTCCTGACTTTC
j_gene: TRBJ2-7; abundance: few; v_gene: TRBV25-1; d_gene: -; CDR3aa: CASGPAEGSYEQYF; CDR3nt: TGTGCCAGCGGCCCGGCGGAGGGGTCCTACGAGCAGTACTTC
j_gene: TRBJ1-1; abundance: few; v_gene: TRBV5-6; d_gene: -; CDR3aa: CASSYRTKYTEAFF; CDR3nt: TGTGCCAGCAGCTACCGGACAAAGTACACTGAAGCTTTCTTT
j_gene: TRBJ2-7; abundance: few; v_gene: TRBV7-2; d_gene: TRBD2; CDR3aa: CASSLAGGPYEQYF; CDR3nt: TGTGCCAGCAGCTTAGCGGGAGGGCCTTACGAGCAGTACTTC
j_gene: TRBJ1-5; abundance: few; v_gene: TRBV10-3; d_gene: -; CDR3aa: CAISESGGAGVGNQPQHF; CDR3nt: TGTGCCATCAGTGAGTCTGGGGGCGCCGGTGTGGGCAATCAGCCCCAGCATTTT
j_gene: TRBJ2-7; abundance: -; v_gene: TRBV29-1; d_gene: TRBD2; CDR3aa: CSVVRTGTSYAQYF; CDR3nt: TGCAGCGTGGTTCGAACCGGGACTAGCTACGCGCAGTACTTC
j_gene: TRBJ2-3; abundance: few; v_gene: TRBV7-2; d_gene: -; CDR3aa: CASSLTDGDTQYF; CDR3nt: TGTGCCAGCAGCTTAACCGACGGGGATACGCAGTATTTT
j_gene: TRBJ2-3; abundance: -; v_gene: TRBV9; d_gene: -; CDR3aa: CASRGSGTDTQYF; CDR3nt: TGTGCCAGCAGGGGGAGCGGGACAGATACGCAGTATTTT
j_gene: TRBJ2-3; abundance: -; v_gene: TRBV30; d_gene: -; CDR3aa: CAWSVSYVDTQYF; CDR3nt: TGTGCCTGGAGTGTGAGCTATGTCGATACGCAGTATTTT
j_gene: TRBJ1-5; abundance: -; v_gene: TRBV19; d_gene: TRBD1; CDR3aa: CASSGRTGVNQPQHF; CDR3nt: TGTGCCAGTAGTGGGCGGACAGGGGTTAATCAGCCCCAGCATTTT
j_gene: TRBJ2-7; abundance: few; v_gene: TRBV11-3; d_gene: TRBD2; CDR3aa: CASSRPGSGRGEQYF; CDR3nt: TGTGCCAGCAGTAGACCAGGTAGCGGGAGAGGCGAGCAGTACTTC
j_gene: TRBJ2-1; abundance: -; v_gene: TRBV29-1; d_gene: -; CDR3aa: CSVEAGPGLDEQFF; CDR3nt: TGCAGCGTTGAGGCAGGGCCAGGCCTGGATGAGCAGTTCTTC
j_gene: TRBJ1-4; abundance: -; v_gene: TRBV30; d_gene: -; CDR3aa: CAWRWTVNEKLFF; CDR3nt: TGTGCCTGGAGGTGGACAGTTAATGAAAAACTGTTTTTT
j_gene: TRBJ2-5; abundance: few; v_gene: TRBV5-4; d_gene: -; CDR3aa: CASSLRDSVETQYF; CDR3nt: TGTGCCAGCAGCTTGAGAGACAGCGTGGAGACCCAGTACTTC
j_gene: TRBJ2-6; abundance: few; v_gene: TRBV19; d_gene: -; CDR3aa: CASSMFRSGANVLTF; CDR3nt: TGTGCCAGTAGTATGTTTCGCTCTGGGGCCAACGTCCTGACTTTC
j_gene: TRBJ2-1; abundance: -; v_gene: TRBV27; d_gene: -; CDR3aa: CASSFRGLHNEQFF; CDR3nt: TGTGCCAGCAGTTTTAGGGGGTTACACAATGAGCAGTTCTTC
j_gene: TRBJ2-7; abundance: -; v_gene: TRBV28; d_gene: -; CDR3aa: CASSFSLGARTQDSYEQYF; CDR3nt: TGTGCCAGCAGTTTCTCTTTGGGGGCCAGGACTCAGGACTCCTACGAGCAGTACTTC
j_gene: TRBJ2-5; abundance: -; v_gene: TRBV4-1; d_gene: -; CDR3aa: CASSPGNRQETQYF; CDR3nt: TGCGCCAGCAGTCCCGGGAATAGGCAAGAGACCCAGTACTTC
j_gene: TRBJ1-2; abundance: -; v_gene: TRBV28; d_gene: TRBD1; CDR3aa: CASKQGAYGYTF; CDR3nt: TGTGCCAGCAAACAGGGGGCCTATGGCTACACCTTC
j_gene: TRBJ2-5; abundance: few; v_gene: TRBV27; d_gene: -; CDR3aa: CASSFPGTETQYF; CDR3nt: TGTGCCAGCAGTTTCCCGGGAACAGAGACCCAGTACTTC
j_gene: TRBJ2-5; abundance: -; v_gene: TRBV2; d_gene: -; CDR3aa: CASTLIGGETQYF; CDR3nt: TGTGCCAGCACCTTAATAGGAGGAGAGACCCAGTACTTC
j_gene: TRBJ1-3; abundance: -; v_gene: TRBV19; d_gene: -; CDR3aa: CASSNRRGNTIYF; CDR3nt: TGTGCCAGTAGTAATCGGAGAGGAAACACCATATATTTT
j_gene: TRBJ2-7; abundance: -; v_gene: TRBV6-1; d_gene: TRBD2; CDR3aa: CASSWTSNYEQYF; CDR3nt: TGTGCCAGCAGTTGGACTAGCAACTACGAGCAGTACTTC
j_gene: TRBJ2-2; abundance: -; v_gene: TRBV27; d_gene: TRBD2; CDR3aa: CASTGGYLAGELFF; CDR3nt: TGTGCCAGCACCGGGGGGTATCTAGCCGGGGAGCTGTTTTTT
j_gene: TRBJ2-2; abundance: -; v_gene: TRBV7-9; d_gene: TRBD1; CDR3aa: CASRPGTGVTGELFF; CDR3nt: TGTGCCAGCAGGCCCGGGACAGGGGTAACCGGGGAGCTGTTTTTT
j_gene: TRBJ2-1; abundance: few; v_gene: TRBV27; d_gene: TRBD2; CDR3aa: CATSEAGYYNEQFF; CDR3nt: TGTGCCACCAGTGAAGCGGGATACTACAATGAGCAGTTCTTC
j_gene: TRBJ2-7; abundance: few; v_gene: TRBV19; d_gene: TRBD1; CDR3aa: CASMKGQGLGEQYF; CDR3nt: TGTGCCAGTATGAAAGGACAGGGCCTCGGCGAGCAGTACTTC
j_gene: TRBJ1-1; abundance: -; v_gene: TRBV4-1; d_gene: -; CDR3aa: CASSQGSTGNTEAFF; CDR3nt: TGCGCCAGCAGCCAAGGCAGCACAGGGAACACTGAAGCTTTCTTT
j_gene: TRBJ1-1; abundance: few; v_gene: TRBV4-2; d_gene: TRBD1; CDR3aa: CASSQEIGTELFF; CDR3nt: TGTGCCAGCAGCCAAGAGATCGGGACAGAACTTTTCTTT
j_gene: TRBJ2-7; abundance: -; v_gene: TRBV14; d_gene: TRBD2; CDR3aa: CASSPGLEWSSYEQYF; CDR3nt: TGTGCCAGCAGCCCGGGACTAGAATGGAGCTCCTACGAGCAGTACTTC
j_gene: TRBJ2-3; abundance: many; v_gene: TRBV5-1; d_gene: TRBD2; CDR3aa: CASATSGGPTDTQYF; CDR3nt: TGCGCCAGCGCTACTAGCGGGGGACCTACAGATACGCAGTATTTT
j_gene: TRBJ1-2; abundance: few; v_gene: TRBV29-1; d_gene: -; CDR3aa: CSVVSSAWSNGYTF; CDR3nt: TGCAGCGTTGTTTCTTCAGCATGGAGTAATGGCTACACCTTC
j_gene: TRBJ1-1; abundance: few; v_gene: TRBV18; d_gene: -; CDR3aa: CASSLFTGRAEAFF; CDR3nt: TGTGCCAGCTCACTATTCACAGGGAGGGCTGAAGCTTTCTTT
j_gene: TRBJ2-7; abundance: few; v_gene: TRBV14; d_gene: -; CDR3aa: CASSQTRGPCEQYF; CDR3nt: TGTGCCAGCAGCCAAACGAGAGGCCCCTGCGAGCAGTACTTC
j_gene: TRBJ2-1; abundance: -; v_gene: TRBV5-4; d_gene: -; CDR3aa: CATLSGGIASYNEQFF; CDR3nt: TGTGCCACTCTATCAGGCGGGATTGCGTCCTACAATGAGCAGTTCTTC
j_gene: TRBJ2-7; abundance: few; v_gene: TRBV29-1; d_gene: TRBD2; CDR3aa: CSVASGEQYF; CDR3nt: TGCAGCGTCGCTAGCGGCGAGCAGTACTTC
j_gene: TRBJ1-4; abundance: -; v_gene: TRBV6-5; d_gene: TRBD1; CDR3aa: CASGPQGGEKLFF; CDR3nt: TGTGCCAGCGGCCCACAGGGGGGTGAAAAACTGTTTTTT